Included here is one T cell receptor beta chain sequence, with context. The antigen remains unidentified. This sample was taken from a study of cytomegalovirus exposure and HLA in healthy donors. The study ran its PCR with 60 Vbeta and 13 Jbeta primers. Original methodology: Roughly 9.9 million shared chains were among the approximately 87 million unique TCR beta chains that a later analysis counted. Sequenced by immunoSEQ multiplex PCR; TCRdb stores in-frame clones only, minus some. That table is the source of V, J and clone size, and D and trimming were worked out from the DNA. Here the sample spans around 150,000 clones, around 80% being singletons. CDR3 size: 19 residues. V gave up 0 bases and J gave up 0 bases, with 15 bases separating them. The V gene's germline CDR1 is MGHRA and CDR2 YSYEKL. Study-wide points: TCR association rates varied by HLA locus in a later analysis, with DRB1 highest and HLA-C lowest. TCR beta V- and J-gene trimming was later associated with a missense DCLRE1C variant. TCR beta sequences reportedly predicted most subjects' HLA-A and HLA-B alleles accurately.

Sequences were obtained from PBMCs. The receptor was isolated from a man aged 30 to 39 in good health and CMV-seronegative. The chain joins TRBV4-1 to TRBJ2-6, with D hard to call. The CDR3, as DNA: TGCGCCAGCAGCCAAGATTTCTACAGAATCAACTCTGGGGCCAACGTCCTGACTTTC. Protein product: CASSQDFYRINSGANVLTF.